Sequencing of this T cell receptor (beta chain) was carried out in a study of blood T cells in healthy people across ages. Whole-study findings and limits: As naive T cell percentage varied, TCR beta diversity correlated strongly with it. Comparison with aged donors showed that long-lived donors had more naive CD4+ cells and higher diversity.

Next came a second PCR, run for roughly 6 to 11 cycles, which used a sample-barcoded 5' primer along with a J-beta primer mix. TCRdb re-derived calls from the 5' RACE reads in MiXCR, one entry per CDR3 protein. The sample includes some 900,000 distinct CDR3 sequences, roughly 50% seen only once; the top ten take roughly 13%. Each sample had at least 6.5 million PBMCs isolated. V dropped 0 bases and J dropped 10 bases, with 13 bases sitting between them. CDR1 and CDR2 (germline): LGHNA, YNFKEQ. This CDR3 has 14 residues. This clonotype showed up many times. Its antigen is not identified. The chain recombines TRBV4-2 with TRBJ2-1; perhaps TRBD2 as D (5 bases). Source material: blood. This clonotype was obtained from a man aged 25-40 years in good health. Written as DNA, the CDR3 is TGTGCCAGCAGCCAAGATTGGTCAGCGGAGGAGCAGTTCTTC. Translating gives CASSQDWSAEEQFF.